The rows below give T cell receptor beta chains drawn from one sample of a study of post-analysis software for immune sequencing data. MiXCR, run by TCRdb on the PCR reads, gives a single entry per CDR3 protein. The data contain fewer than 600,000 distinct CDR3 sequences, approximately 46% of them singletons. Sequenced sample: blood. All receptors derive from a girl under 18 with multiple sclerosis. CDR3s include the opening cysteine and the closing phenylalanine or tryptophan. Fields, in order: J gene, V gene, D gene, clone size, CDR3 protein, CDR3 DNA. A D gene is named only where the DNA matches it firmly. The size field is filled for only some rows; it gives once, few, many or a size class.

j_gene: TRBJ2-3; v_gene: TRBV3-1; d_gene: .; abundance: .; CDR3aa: CASSRGRLPDTQYF; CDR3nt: TGTGCCAGCAGCCGGGGACGGCTGCCAGATACGCAGTATTTT
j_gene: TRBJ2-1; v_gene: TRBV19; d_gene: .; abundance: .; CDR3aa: CASSDTGPLKQFF; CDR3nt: TGTGCCAGTAGTGACACGGGCCCACTAAAGCAGTTCTTC
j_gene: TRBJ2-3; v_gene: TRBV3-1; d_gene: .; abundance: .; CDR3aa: CASSLPRITDTQYF; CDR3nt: TGTGCCAGCAGCCTCCCCCGGATCACAGATACGCAGTATTTT
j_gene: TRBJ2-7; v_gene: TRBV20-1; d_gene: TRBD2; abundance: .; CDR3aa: CSTSPETSGNEQYF; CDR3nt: TGCAGTACTAGCCCCGAGACTAGCGGGAACGAGCAGTACTTC
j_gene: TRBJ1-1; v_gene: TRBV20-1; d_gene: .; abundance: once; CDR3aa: CSALGGRQNTEAFF; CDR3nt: TGCAGTGCCCTAGGGGGAAGACAGAACACTGAAGCTTTCTTT
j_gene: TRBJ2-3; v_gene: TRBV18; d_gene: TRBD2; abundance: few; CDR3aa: CASSRRASGSPASTDTQYF; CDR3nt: TGTGCCAGCTCTCGGCGTGCTAGCGGGAGTCCGGCTAGTACAGATACGCAGTATTTT
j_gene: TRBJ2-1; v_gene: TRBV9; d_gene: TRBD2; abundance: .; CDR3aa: CASSVSGSGYNEQFF; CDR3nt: TGTGCCAGCAGCGTGAGCGGGAGTGGATACAATGAGCAGTTCTTC
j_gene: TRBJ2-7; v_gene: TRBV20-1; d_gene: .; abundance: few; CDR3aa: CSARDLGGQTYEQYF; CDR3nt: TGCAGTGCTAGAGATCTGGGGGGACAGACCTACGAGCAGTACTTC
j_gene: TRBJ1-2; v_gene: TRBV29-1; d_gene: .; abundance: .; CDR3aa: CSDTTANYGYTF; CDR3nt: TGCAGCGATACCACAGCGAACTATGGCTACACCTTC
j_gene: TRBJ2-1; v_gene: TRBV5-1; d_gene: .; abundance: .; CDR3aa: CASRLELEHSNEQFF; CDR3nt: TGCGCCAGCAGGTTGGAACTAGAACACTCGAATGAGCAGTTCTTC
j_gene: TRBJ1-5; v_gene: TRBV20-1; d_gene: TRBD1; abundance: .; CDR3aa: CSARDNRDRGRQPQHF; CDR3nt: TGCAGTGCTAGAGATAATCGGGACAGGGGGCGTCAGCCCCAGCATTTT
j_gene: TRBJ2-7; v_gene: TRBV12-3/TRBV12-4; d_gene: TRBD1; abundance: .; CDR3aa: CASSTGVTYEQYF; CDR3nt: TGTGCCAGCTCAACAGGGGTGACCTACGAGCAGTACTTC
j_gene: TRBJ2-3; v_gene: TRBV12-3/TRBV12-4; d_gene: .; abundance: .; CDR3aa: CASSPPRAGTDTQYF; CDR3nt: TGTGCCAGCAGCCCGCCGAGGGCAGGCACAGATACGCAGTATTTT
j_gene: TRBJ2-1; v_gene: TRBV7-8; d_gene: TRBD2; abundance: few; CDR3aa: CASSFLAGGYGTREQFF; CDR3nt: TGTGCCAGCAGCTTTCTAGCGGGAGGGTACGGGACACGGGAGCAGTTCTTC
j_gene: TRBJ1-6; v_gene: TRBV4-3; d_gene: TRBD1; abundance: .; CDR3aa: CASSPLTGHYNSPLHF; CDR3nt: TGCGCCAGCAGCCCCCTGACAGGGCACTATAATTCACCCCTCCACTTT
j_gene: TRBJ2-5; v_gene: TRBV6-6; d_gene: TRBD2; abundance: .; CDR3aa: CASSPQAAGGVETQYF; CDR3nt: TGTGCCAGCAGTCCCCAGGCAGCGGGAGGAGTGGAGACCCAGTACTTC
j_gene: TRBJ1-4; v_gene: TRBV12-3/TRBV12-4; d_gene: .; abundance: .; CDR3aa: CASSSSGTGNEKLFF; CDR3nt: TGTGCCAGCAGTTCCTCCGGGACCGGTAATGAAAAACTGTTTTTT
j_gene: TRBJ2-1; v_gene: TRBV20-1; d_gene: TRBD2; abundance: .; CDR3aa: CSAMGLAVYNEQFF; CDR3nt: TGCAGTGCTATGGGACTAGCGGTGTACAATGAGCAGTTCTTC
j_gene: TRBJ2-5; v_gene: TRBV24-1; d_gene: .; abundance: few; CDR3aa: CATRGTDPTETQYF; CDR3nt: TGTGCCACCAGGGGGACGGATCCCACCGAGACCCAGTACTTC
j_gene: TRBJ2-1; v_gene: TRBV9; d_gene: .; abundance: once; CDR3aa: CASSPQGTPTNEQFF; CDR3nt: TGTGCCAGCAGCCCACAAGGGACACCAACCAATGAGCAGTTCTTC
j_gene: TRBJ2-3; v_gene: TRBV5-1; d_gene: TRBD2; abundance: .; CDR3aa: CASSLSRLAGNTDTQYF; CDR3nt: TGCGCCAGCAGCTTAAGTAGACTAGCGGGAAATACAGATACGCAGTATTTT
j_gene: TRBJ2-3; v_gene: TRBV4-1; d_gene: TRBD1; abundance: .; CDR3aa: CASSQEQGVDTQYF; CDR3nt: TGCGCCAGCAGCCAAGAGCAGGGGGTAGATACGCAGTATTTT
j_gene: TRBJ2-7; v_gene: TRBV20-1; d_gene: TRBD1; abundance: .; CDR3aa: CSASISRGPESPYEQYF; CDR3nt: TGCAGTGCTAGTATCAGCAGGGGGCCTGAATCACCCTACGAGCAGTACTTC
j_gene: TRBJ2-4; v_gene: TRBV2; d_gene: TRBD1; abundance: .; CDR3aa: CASSETGGEGKNIQYF; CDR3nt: TGTGCCAGCAGTGAGACAGGGGGAGAGGGCAAAAACATTCAGTACTTC
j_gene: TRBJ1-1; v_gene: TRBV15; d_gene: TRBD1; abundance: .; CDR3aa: CATSRGQGRTAEAFF; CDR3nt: TGTGCCACCAGCCGGGGACAGGGGAGGACGGCTGAAGCTTTCTTT
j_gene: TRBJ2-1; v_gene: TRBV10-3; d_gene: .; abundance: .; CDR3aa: CAISESFEQFF; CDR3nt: TGTGCCATCAGTGAGTCTTTTGAGCAGTTCTTC
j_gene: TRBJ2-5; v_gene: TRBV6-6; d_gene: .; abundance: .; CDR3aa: CASRLLLTETQETQYF; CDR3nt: TGTGCCAGCAGGCTACTACTGACAGAGACCCAAGAGACCCAGTACTTC
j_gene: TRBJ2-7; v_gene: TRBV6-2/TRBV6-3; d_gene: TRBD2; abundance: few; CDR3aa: CASRRLAGSYEQYF; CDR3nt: TGTGCCAGCAGACGACTAGCGGGTTCCTACGAGCAGTACTTC
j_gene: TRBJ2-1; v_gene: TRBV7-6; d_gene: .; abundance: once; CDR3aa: CASSPGLAGSDEQFF; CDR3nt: TGTGCCAGCAGCCCGGGGCTCGCGGGGAGTGATGAGCAGTTCTTC